The clone carrying this TCR beta chain was seen repeatedly, ten times or more. This entry is derived from a study of spatial heterogeneity in lung cancer. As for time point: sample taken at primary tumor resection. The sequenced material consisted of unsorted whole RNA from tumor, nontumor lung or frozen PBMC. MiXCR, run by TCRdb on the 5' RACE reads, gives a single entry per CDR3 protein. The profile covers tens of thousands of distinct CDR3 sequences, with over 9.5% appearing a single time and 4.6% taken by the ten largest. The ends were cut back, 5 bases at V and 9 bases at J, with 16 bases in the middle. Germline CDR1 DFQATT, CDR2 SNEGSKA (reference sequence). The CDR3 runs to 12 residues.

The receptor's source is a male donor with early-stage non-small cell lung cancer. Sample: PBMCs, taken at surgery. V usage is TRBV20-1 and J usage is TRBJ1-2, with a weak D call TRBD1 (5 bases). The CDR3 DNA follows: TGCAGTGCTGATTCAGGGTCGGGTCGCTACACCTTC. Translating it yields CSADSGSGRYTF.